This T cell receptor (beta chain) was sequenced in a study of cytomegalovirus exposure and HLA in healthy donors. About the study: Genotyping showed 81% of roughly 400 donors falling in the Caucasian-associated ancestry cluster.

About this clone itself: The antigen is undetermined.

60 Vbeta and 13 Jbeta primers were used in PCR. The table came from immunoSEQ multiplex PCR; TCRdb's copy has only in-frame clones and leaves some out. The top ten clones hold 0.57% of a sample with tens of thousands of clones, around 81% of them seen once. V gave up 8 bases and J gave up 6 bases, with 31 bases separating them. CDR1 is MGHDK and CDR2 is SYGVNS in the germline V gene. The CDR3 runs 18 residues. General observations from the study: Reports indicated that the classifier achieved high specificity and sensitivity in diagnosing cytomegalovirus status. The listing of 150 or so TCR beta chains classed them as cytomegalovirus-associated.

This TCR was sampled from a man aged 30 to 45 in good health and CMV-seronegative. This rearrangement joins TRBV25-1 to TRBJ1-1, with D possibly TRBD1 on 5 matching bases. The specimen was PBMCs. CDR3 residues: CASRLHPRHPPGDSEAFF. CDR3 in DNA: TGTGCCAGCCGTCTCCACCCCCGACATCCCCCGGGGGACTCTGAAGCTTTCTTT.